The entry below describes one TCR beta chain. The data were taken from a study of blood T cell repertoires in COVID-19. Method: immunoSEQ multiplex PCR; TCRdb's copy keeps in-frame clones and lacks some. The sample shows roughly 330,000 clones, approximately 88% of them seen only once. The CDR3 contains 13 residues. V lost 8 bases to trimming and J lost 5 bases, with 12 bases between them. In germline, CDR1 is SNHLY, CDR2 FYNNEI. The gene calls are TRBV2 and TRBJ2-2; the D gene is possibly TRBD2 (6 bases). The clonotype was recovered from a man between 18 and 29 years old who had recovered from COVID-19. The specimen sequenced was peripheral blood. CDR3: CASAGKRTGELFF. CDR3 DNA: TGTGCCAGCGCGGGGAAGAGAACCGGGGAGCTGTTTTTT.